These T cell receptor beta chains were read from a single sample in a study of cytomegalovirus exposure and HLA in healthy donors. Libraries were prepared by immunoSEQ multiplex PCR; TCRdb keeps only in-frame clonotypes and omits some of them. The sample lists around 140,000 clones, 75% to 90% occurring once. Sequencing input: PBMCs. Source of these receptors: a young woman in good health and CMV-seronegative. The CDR3 runs from the conserved cysteine through the conserved F or W. The D gene is left open where the match is weak. Size values are once, few and many counts, or a class for expanded clones, and some rows have none.

v_gene	abundance	d_gene	j_gene	CDR3nt	CDR3aa
TRBV11-2	few	NA	TRBJ1-2	TGTGCCAGCAGCTTAGCGCAGCCCGGGAGCGCAGGCTACACCTTC	CASSLAQPGSAGYTF
TRBV4-1	NA	TRBD1	TRBJ2-4	TGCGCCAGCAGCCGGGACAGTGCGGCTGTGCAAGCCAAAAACATTCAGTACTTC	CASSRDSAAVQAKNIQYF
TRBV7-9	NA	NA	TRBJ2-7	TGTGCCAGCAGCTTAGACGCGGGGGAGCAGTACTTC	CASSLDAGEQYF
TRBV18	NA	TRBD2	TRBJ2-5	TGTGCCAGCTCACCATTTGAGGCGGGGGTACAAGAGACCCAGTACTTC	CASSPFEAGVQETQYF
TRBV9	NA	NA	TRBJ2-5	TGTGCCAGCAGCCCCCGGGACATCCGCGGCCCAGGGACCCAGTACTTC	CASSPRDIRGPGTQYF
TRBV2	few	TRBD2	TRBJ2-3	TGTGCCAGCAGTGAGAGAGTAGCGGGGGGGCGGGATACGCAGTATTTT	CASSERVAGGRDTQYF
TRBV6-5	NA	TRBD1	TRBJ1-3	TGTGCCAGCAGTCGACAGGGCAAAACTGGAAACACCATATATTTT	CASSRQGKTGNTIYF
TRBV9	NA	NA	TRBJ1-3	TGTGCCAGCAGCGTAAGGGACAAAGGAAACACCATATATTTT	CASSVRDKGNTIYF
TRBV15	NA	NA	TRBJ2-1	TGTGCCACCAGCTACCGAATCGGGGGGCGCGAGCAGTTCTTC	CATSYRIGGREQFF
TRBV7-7	NA	NA	TRBJ1-3	TGTGCTAGCAGCTCGTCCGGGACACTAGGAAACACCATATATTTT	CASSSSGTLGNTIYF
TRBV18	NA	TRBD1	TRBJ1-5	TGTGCCAGCTCCCAAGACAGGGGAGGACAGCCCCAGCATTTT	CASSQDRGGQPQHF
TRBV13	once	NA	TRBJ2-2	TGTGCCAGCAGCTTCTCCACCGGGGAGCTGTTTTTT	CASSFSTGELFF
TRBV18	NA	NA	TRBJ2-1	TGTGCCAGCTCACCACCTCCGGGTCTCTACAATGAGCAGTTCTTC	CASSPPPGLYNEQFF
TRBV6-6	NA	NA	TRBJ1-2	TGTGCCAGCAGTTACCTGACAGGAGGAACTGGTGGCTACACCTTC	CASSYLTGGTGGYTF
TRBV5-4	NA	NA	TRBJ1-4	TGTGCCAGCAGCTTGCACCTCGACCCGAGGCAAGATGAGGAAAAACTGTTTTTT	CASSLHLDPRQDEEKLFF
TRBV6-5	once	TRBD1	TRBJ2-7	TGTGCCAGCAGTTACGGGACAGGCCTAAGCGAGCAGTACTTC	CASSYGTGLSEQYF
TRBV5-1	NA	TRBD2	TRBJ2-3	TGCGCCAGCAGCTTGGCCACTAGCGGGGGCACAGATACGCAGTATTTT	CASSLATSGGTDTQYF
TRBV5-1	NA	TRBD2	TRBJ2-1	TGCGCCAGCAGCCCGGGACTAAGCGGCAATGAGCAGTTCTTC	CASSPGLSGNEQFF
TRBV25-1	NA	TRBD1	TRBJ2-1	TGTGCCAGCAGCGACAGGGTGAAAACTTACAATGAGCAGTTCTTC	CASSDRVKTYNEQFF
TRBV29-1	NA	TRBD1	TRBJ2-1	TGCAGCGTCCAACGACTCCGGGACAGTAAGTTCTTC	CSVQRLRDSKFF
TRBV10-1	NA	TRBD1	TRBJ1-1	TGCGCCAGCAGCCCGGGACAGGGATTTGAAGCTTTCTTT	CASSPGQGFEAFF
TRBV7-9	NA	TRBD1	TRBJ2-1	TGTGCCAGCAGCTTAATCGGACAGGGGAACAATGAGCAGTTCTTC	CASSLIGQGNNEQFF
TRBV4-1	NA	TRBD2	TRBJ2-3	TGCGCCAGCAGCCCTCTACGCGGGGGGGGCGCAGATACGCAGTATTTT	CASSPLRGGGADTQYF
TRBV5-1	NA	TRBD2	TRBJ2-3	TGCGCCAGCAGCTCCCGAGCGGGGGGGAACACAGATACGCAGTATTTT	CASSSRAGGNTDTQYF
TRBV27	NA	NA	TRBJ1-2	TGTGCCAGCAGCCGCCACGTCGACTCTAACTATGGCTACACCTTC	CASSRHVDSNYGYTF
TRBV29-1	NA	TRBD1	TRBJ1-2	TGCAGCGTGAGGACAGGGAGACGCTACACCTTC	CSVRTGRRYTF
TRBV2	NA	NA	TRBJ1-1	TGTGCCAGCAGTGAGAGGCGTCTCATGAACACTGAAGCTTTCTTT	CASSERRLMNTEAFF
TRBV2	NA	TRBD1	TRBJ1-6	TGTGCCAGCAGCGACAGGGTGTTTCGGTCACCCCTCCACTTT	CASSDRVFRSPLHF
TRBV7-6	NA	NA	TRBJ2-3	TGTGCCATATTGACCGAAGGGGAGCAGTATTTT	CAILTEGEQYF
TRBV15	NA	TRBD1	TRBJ2-1	TGTGCCACCAGCAGAGAGGGGGCAGGGGGTCAGAATGAGCAGTTCTTC	CATSREGAGGQNEQFF
TRBV27	NA	NA	TRBJ1-1	TGTGCCAGCAGTGGACGGGGTTGGGTGACTGAAGCTTTCTTT	CASSGRGWVTEAFF
TRBV5-1	NA	TRBD1	TRBJ2-1	TGCGCCAGCAGCTCATACCGGGACAGGGCCTACAATGAGCAGTTCTTC	CASSSYRDRAYNEQFF
TRBV9	NA	TRBD2	TRBJ2-1	TGTGCCAGCAGCGTTAGCGGGGGGGCCGGATATGAGCAGTTCTTC	CASSVSGGAGYEQFF
TRBV4-1	NA	NA	TRBJ2-5	TGCGCCAGCAGCCAAGAAGGCCCTCCGGGTTCAGTCGGGGAGACCCAGTACTTC	CASSQEGPPGSVGETQYF
TRBV10-2	NA	TRBD1	TRBJ1-1	TGCGCCAGCAGCGCACGTCCCGGGACAGGGTTAGGCACTGAAGCTTTCTTT	CASSARPGTGLGTEAFF
TRBV5-1	NA	TRBD2	TRBJ2-5	TGCGCCAGCAGCTCTACTAGCGGGCAAGAGACCCAGTACTTC	CASSSTSGQETQYF
TRBV5-1	NA	TRBD1	TRBJ1-1	TGCGCCAGCAGCTCTGACAGGGTGCCGGCTTTCTTT	CASSSDRVPAFF
TRBV4-1	NA	TRBD2	TRBJ2-3	TGCGCCAGCAGCAACCAGCGGGGGGGGGCAGATACGCAGTATTTT	CASSNQRGGADTQYF
TRBV19	NA	NA	TRBJ1-1	TGTGCCAGTGAGAGGGGGGGCCTGAACACTGAAGCTTTCTTT	CASERGGLNTEAFF
TRBV7-9	NA	NA	TRBJ2-1	TGTGCCAGCAGCTTGCTCAGGGCCTCTGAATCCTACAATGAGCAGTTCTTC	CASSLLRASESYNEQFF
TRBV9	NA	TRBD2	TRBJ2-3	TGTGCCAGCAGCGTAGAACTAGCGGGGGGCGTCGGGACAGATACGCAGTATTTT	CASSVELAGGVGTDTQYF
TRBV6-5	NA	NA	TRBJ2-4	TGTGCCAGCAGTTACTCCGATAGACTTGTTCAGTACTTC	CASSYSDRLVQYF